What follows are 26 T cell receptor beta chains derived from one specimen sequenced in a study of shared clonotypes between healthy human individuals. Clones were sequenced by immunoSEQ multiplex PCR, and TCRdb holds only the in-frame ones, with some missing. The profile shows a few million clones, approximately 90% of them singletons. Sequencing was performed on naive CD4+ T cells sorted from blood. Subset specified: CD45RA+ positively selected. These receptors all come from a young man in good health.

The chain carries TRBV6-1 and TRBJ2-3; TRBD2 is a possible D gene (6 bases). Germline loops: CDR1 MNHNS, CDR2 SASEGT. The CDR3 is 14 amino acids. Trimming removed 8 bases at V and 4 bases at J, with 16 bases between. The CDR3, as DNA: TGTGCCAGCCACCGGGAGACCCTCCCAGATACGCAGTATTTT. This sequence encodes CASHRETLPDTQYF.

Note on this clone: In the same sample, other DNA sequences code for this CDR3. The chain carries TRBV5-1 and TRBJ2-3; a weak D match, TRBD2 (6 bases). The germline gives CDR1 SGHRS, CDR2 YFSETQ. This CDR3 is 14 amino acids long. V was trimmed by 2 bases and J by 2 bases, leaving 9 bases between them. The CDR3 nucleotides read TGCGCCAGCAGCTTCGGGGGATACACAGATACGCAGTATTTT. Its protein is CASSFGGYTDTQYF.

The rearrangement links TRBV13 to TRBJ1-2; D not certain. Per germline, CDR1 PRHDT and CDR2 FYEKMQ (reference sequence). The CDR3 spans 11 residues. V lost 5 bases and J 4 bases, leaving 5 bases between the germline ends. In DNA, the CDR3 is TGTGCCAGCAGCACTACCTATGGCTACACCTTC. This translates into CASSTTYGYTF.

The chain employs TRBV27 and TRBJ1-3; no definite D call. Germline V gives CDR1 MNHEY, CDR2 SMNVEV (reference sequence). V lost 8 bases to trimming and J lost 0 bases, with 5 bases between them. The CDR3 is made up of 12 amino acids. CDR3 loop: CASSGSGNTIYF. CDR3 DNA: TGTGCCAGCTCAGGCTCTGGAAACACCATATATTTT.

The chain combines TRBV9 with TRBJ1-3; TRBD1 agrees at 7 bases. CDR3 length equals 18 residues. J gave up 1 base and V 3 bases, and 13 bases lay outside the gene matches. Germline V CDR1 and CDR2: SGDLS, YYNGEE. The CDR3 protein is CASSDRDSRIGSGNTIYF. The DNA for the CDR3 is TGTGCCAGCAGCGACCGGGACAGTAGAATTGGGTCTGGAAACACCATATATTTT.

The CDR3: CASSKYREVRETQYF. For the CDR3, the DNA is TGTGCCAGCAGTAAATACCGGGAGGTTCGAGAGACCCAGTACTTC. This chain links TRBV13 with TRBJ2-5; 7 bases map to TRBD2. The ends lost 6 bases at V and 4 bases at J; junction bases unmatched: 11. There are 15 residues in the CDR3. CDR1 is PRHDT and CDR2 is FYEKMQ in the germline V gene (reference sequence). Based on the CDR3 plus reference TRBV13 and TRBJ2-5, the full variable domain is AAGVIQSPRHLIKEKRETATLKCYPIPRHDTVYWYQQGPGQDPQFLISFYEKMQSDKGSIPDRFSAQQFSDYHSELNMSSLELGDSALYFCASSKYREVRETQYFGPGTRLLVL.

This clone was counted a few times. The chain carries TRBV4-2 and TRBJ1-3, with D unresolved. Germline assignment: CDR1 LGHNA and CDR2 YNFKEQ. Trimming cost V 1 base and J 0 bases, with 10 bases left between them. This CDR3 contains 16 residues. Written as DNA, the CDR3 is TGTGCCAGCAGCCAAGGGGCCACGATCTCTGGAAACACCATATATTTT. Translated, it gives CASSQGATISGNTIYF.

This clone appeared once. CDR3 DNA: TGTGCCAGCAGTTCAGGACAGGTTAATTCACCCCTCCACTTT. As protein: CASSSGQVNSPLHF. The V and J genes are TRBV6-1 and TRBJ1-6, with 7 bases lining up with TRBD1. From germline, CDR1 is MNHNS and CDR2 SASEGT. This CDR3 contains 14 residues. J gave up 6 bases and V 5 bases, and 4 bases lay outside the gene matches.

The chain recombines TRBV5-4 with TRBJ2-5; TRBD2 agrees at 9 bases. Germline CDR1 SGHNT, CDR2 YYREEE (reference sequence). The CDR3 runs to 16 residues. V gave up 4 bases and J gave up 8 bases; unmatched junction bases: 15. CDR3 protein: CASSPNSGSRIKTQYF. CDR3 DNA: TGTGCCAGCAGCCCCAATAGCGGGAGTAGGATTAAAACCCAGTACTTC.

This clone was recorded only once. The chain uses TRBV30 and TRBJ2-3; 11 bases align to TRBD2. V lost 1 base to trimming and J lost 4 bases; unmatched junction nucleotides: 13. This CDR3 region has 18 residues. Germline V gene data show CDR1 as GTSNPN and CDR2 as SVGIG (reference sequence). The CDR3 nucleotides read TGTGCCTGGAGTGGCACTAGCGGGAGTCATACGGGCCCAGATACGCAGTATTTT. It encodes CAWSGTSGSHTGPDTQYF.

The chain uses TRBV2 and TRBJ2-1; 13 bases agree with TRBD2. The J segment lost 9 bases and the V segment lost 8 bases, leaving 4 bases of the junction unmatched. Germline CDR1 reads SNHLY; CDR2 reads FYNNEI. The CDR3 sequence is 13 residues long. The CDR3 spells CASGGLAGIEQFF. The CDR3 DNA reads TGTGCCAGCGGGGGACTAGCGGGAATTGAGCAGTTCTTC.

The V and J genes are TRBV2 and TRBJ2-2, with TRBD1 identical over 7 bases. The ends lost 7 bases at V and 5 bases at J; junction bases unmatched: 7. The CDR3 contains 14 residues. The germline V gene has CDR1 SNHLY and CDR2 FYNNEI. The CDR3 coding sequence is TGTGCCAGCATAGGGGGCACGTCAACCGGGGAGCTGTTTTTT. Translation: CASIGGTSTGELFF.

Written as DNA, the CDR3 is TGTGCCAGCTCACCAACCTCCTCGGAGGTGCAGTTCTTC. Its translation is CASSPTSSEVQFF. This chain uses TRBV18 with TRBJ2-1; possibly TRBD2 for D (5 bases). V lost 2 bases to trimming and J lost 12 bases, with 14 bases between them. The CDR3 runs 13 residues. The germline V gene encodes CDR1 KGHSH and CDR2 LQKENI.

Note on this clone: This same CDR3 is encoded by further DNA sequences in the sample. This chain connects TRBV6-5 to TRBJ1-2; 10 nucleotides match TRBD1. CDR3 size: 15 residues. Germline CDR1 is MNHEY and CDR2 is SVGAGI. Trimming at V came to 0 bases and at J to 5 bases, leaving 3 bases not matched to a gene. CDR3 sequence reads: CASSYSGTGVYGYTF. The CDR3 DNA sequence: TGTGCCAGCAGTTACTCCGGGACAGGGGTTTATGGCTACACCTTC.

The chain uses TRBV5-1 and TRBJ2-5; 14 bases line up with TRBD2. CDR1 is SGHRS and CDR2 is YFSETQ in the germline V gene. Germline trimming cut 5 bases from V and 5 bases from J; bases unmatched to any gene: 11. The CDR3 runs to 17 residues. CDR3 coding DNA: TGCGCCAGCAGACCACCGGGACTAGCGGGGGCCATGGAGACCCAGTACTTC. This sequence encodes CASRPPGLAGAMETQYF. Drawing the rest from reference TRBV5-1 and TRBJ2-5, the complete variable domain is KAGVTQTPRYLIKTRGQQVTLSCSPISGHRSVSWYQQTPGQGLQFLFEYFSETQRNKGNFPGRFSGRQFSNSRSEMNVSTLELGDSALYLCASRPPGLAGAMETQYFGPGTRLLVL.

The rearrangement joins TRBV4-3 to TRBJ2-7; TRBD1 aligns across 8 bases. The CDR3 has 15 residues. CDR1 and CDR2 from the germline V gene are LGHNA and YSLEER. Trimming at V came to 4 bases and at J to 4 bases, leaving 9 bases not matched to a gene. CDR3 in amino acids: CASSPAGGKTYEQYF. In DNA, the CDR3 is TGCGCCAGCAGCCCGGCAGGGGGCAAGACGTACGAGCAGTACTTC.

The chain links TRBV27 to TRBJ1-5, with TRBD1 matching 8 bases. Germline lookup yields CDR1 MNHEY and CDR2 SMNVEV (reference sequence). The CDR3 is made up of 16 amino acids. V was clipped by 4 bases and J by 3 bases; unmatched bases: 8. As DNA, the CDR3 is TGTGCCAGCAGTTCGGACAGGGTATGGGACAATCAGCCCCAGCATTTT. Encoded protein: CASSSDRVWDNQPQHF.

The chain recombines TRBV9 with TRBJ2-1; TRBD1 matches 7 bases. With 1 base clipped from V and 5 bases from J, the junction kept 3 bases outside the gene matches. The germline V gene encodes CDR1 SGDLS and CDR2 YYNGEE. The CDR3 is made up of 14 amino acids. The CDR3 loop reads CASSVPGQNNEQFF. CDR3 DNA: TGTGCCAGCAGCGTACCGGGACAGAACAATGAGCAGTTCTTC. The variable domain in full, completed from reference TRBV9 and TRBJ2-1, reads DSGVTQTPKHLITATGQRVTLRCSPRSGDLSVYWYQQSLDQGLQFLIQYYNGEERAKGNILERFSAQQFPDLHSELNLSSLELGDSALYFCASSVPGQNNEQFFGPGTRLTVL.

The rearrangement joins TRBV19 to TRBJ1-2; 10 bases match TRBD1. Germline CDR1 LNHDA, CDR2 SQIVND (reference sequence). The CDR3 is 15 residues long. The J segment lost 4 bases and the V segment lost 5 bases, leaving 7 bases of the junction unmatched. The CDR3 sequence: CASSSRTGGSYGYTF. The CDR3 nucleotides are TGTGCCAGTAGTTCCCGGACAGGGGGGTCCTATGGCTACACCTTC.

This chain uses TRBV10-3 with TRBJ2-7; D is possibly TRBD1 or TRBD2 (5 bases each). CDR1 is ENHRY and CDR2 is SYGVKD in the germline V gene. CDR3 length: 16 residues. Between the trimmed V and J ends, which lost 0 bases and 0 bases, there was a span of 12 bases. The CDR3 DNA sequence: TGTGCCATCAGTGAGTCGTATGGTGGGACCTCCTACGAGCAGTACTTC. Protein: CAISESYGGTSYEQYF.

The chain combines TRBV10-1 with TRBJ1-1; D unresolved. V dropped 4 bases and J dropped 2 bases, with 8 bases sitting between them. CDR1 WNHNN and CDR2 SYGVQD come from the germline V gene (reference sequence). There are 13 residues in the CDR3. The CDR3 region is CASSAGINTEAFF. The CDR3 coding sequence is TGCGCCAGCAGTGCCGGGATTAACACTGAAGCTTTCTTT.

This clone is a singleton in its sample. The chain carries TRBV5-4 and TRBJ2-3; D ambiguous. From germline, CDR1 is SGHNT and CDR2 YYREEE (reference sequence). CDR3 length: 13 amino acids. Trimming cost V 5 bases and J 1 base, with 8 bases left between them. The CDR3: CASRPGRTDTQYF. The CDR3 DNA follows: TGTGCCAGCAGACCCGGACGCACAGATACGCAGTATTTT.

The rearrangement uses TRBV19 and TRBJ1-1; 7 bases align to TRBD1. Trimming at V came to 3 bases and at J to 5 bases, leaving 9 bases not matched to a gene. Germline lookup yields CDR1 LNHDA and CDR2 SQIVND (reference sequence). This CDR3 has 15 residues. The CDR3 sequence: CASSIRPGGETEAFF. DNA for the CDR3: TGTGCCAGTAGTATTCGGCCAGGGGGTGAAACTGAAGCTTTCTTT.

In this sample, this clone turned up once. The V gene is TRBV5-1, the J gene TRBJ1-6; possible D gene TRBD1, 6 bases. V was trimmed by 0 bases and J by 7 bases, leaving 17 bases between them. Germline CDR1 SGHRS, CDR2 YFSETQ. The CDR3 loop spans 17 amino acids. Here the CDR3 DNA reads TGCGCCAGCAGCTTGGTTGCCGGGGGCGATTTAAATTCACCCCTCCACTTT. It translates to CASSLVAGGDLNSPLHF.

This sequence joins TRBV14 and TRBJ1-6; D is possibly TRBD1 (5 bases). In germline, CDR1 is SGHDN, CDR2 FVKESK. Trimming removed 1 base at V and 2 bases at J, with 12 bases between. The CDR3 has 17 amino acids. CDR3 nucleotide sequence: TGTGCCAGCAGCCAAGTGGGATCAGGGACCTATAATTCACCCCTCCACTTT. This translates into CASSQVGSGTYNSPLHF.

J is TRBJ1-5 and V is TRBV6-1, with 8 bases lining up with TRBD1. There are 13 residues in the CDR3. V trimming: 6 bases; J trimming: 5 bases; junction bases outside the gene matches: 3. Germline loops: CDR1 MNHNS, CDR2 SASEGT. The CDR3 DNA is TGTGCCAGCAGGGGACAGGTCGATCAGCCCCAGCATTTT. This translates into CASRGQVDQPQHF.